One and the same sample provided the 21 T cell receptor beta chains below, sequenced in a study of T cell changes during pregnancy in multiple sclerosis. The assay was immunoSEQ multiplex PCR, and TCRdb's table has in-frame clones only and misses some. The table has fewer than 110,000 clones, 85% to 95% seen once. Sample: peripheral blood, taken in the third trimester of pregnancy. Every receptor here comes from a female donor in good health, enrolled as a control in a pregnancy study.

J is TRBJ1-6 and V is TRBV4-3; possibly TRBD1 for D (5 bases). Germline CDR1 is LGHNA and CDR2 is YSLEER. The CDR3 loop spans 15 amino acids. Trimming stripped 3 bases from V and 13 bases from J, with 19 bases between. CDR3 nucleotide sequence: TGCGCCAGCAGCCACACCAGGGCAGGATGGATCCCCCTCCACTTT. Protein: CASSHTRAGWIPLHF.

The V gene is TRBV4-3, the J gene TRBJ2-1; tentative D call: TRBD1 (6 bases). V lost 3 bases and J 0 bases, leaving 12 bases between the germline ends. CDR1 is LGHNA, CDR2 YSLEER, per germline. The CDR3 runs 16 residues. DNA of the CDR3: TGCGCCAGCAGCCAGGCGACAGGTAGCTCCTACAATGAGCAGTTCTTC. Amino acid sequence: CASSQATGSSYNEQFF.

This clone was detected only once. The chain uses TRBV10-3 and TRBJ1-2; D is perhaps TRBD1 (6 bases). CDR3 length: 14 residues. V dropped 6 bases and J dropped 4 bases, with 15 bases sitting between them. CDR1 and CDR2 from the germline V gene are ENHRY and SYGVKD. CDR3 sequence: CAISATGFAYGYTF. The CDR3 DNA reads as TGTGCCATCAGCGCCACAGGGTTTGCCTATGGCTACACCTTC.

V and J are TRBV29-1 and TRBJ2-1; TRBD1 aligns across 10 bases. CDR1 is SQVTM and CDR2 is ANQGSEA in the germline V gene. The CDR3 length is 14 residues. The V and J ends lost 6 bases and 8 bases, in that order; junction bases with no gene match: 10. CDR3 nucleotide sequence: TGCAGCGTCGACCGGGACAGGGGATCATATGAGCAGTTCTTC. Translating gives CSVDRDRGSYEQFF.

The genes are TRBV27 and TRBJ2-1, with 7 bases aligning to TRBD2. Germline V CDR1 and CDR2: MNHEY, SMNVEV (reference sequence). The CDR3 consists of 16 residues. The junction had 10 bases not matched to a gene; V was cut back by 6 bases and J by 2 bases. CDR3 region: CASSRLTSEPYNEQFF. CDR3 DNA sequence: TGTGCCAGCAGCCGGTTAACTAGCGAACCCTACAATGAGCAGTTCTTC.

The chain uses TRBV5-1 and TRBJ1-2; 7 positions agree with TRBD1. With V trimmed by 0 bases and J by 4 bases, 6 bases remained unmatched. The CDR3 is 15 residues long. CDR1 is SGHRS and CDR2 is YFSETQ in the germline V gene. CDR3 sequence: CASSLVGGHGYGYTF. The CDR3 nucleotides are TGCGCCAGCAGCTTGGTAGGGGGCCATGGCTATGGCTACACCTTC.

The CDR3 reads CAWEEGRNTEAFF. CDR3 coding DNA: TGTGCCTGGGAGGAAGGAAGAAACACTGAAGCTTTCTTT. This chain joins TRBV30 and TRBJ1-1; D is undetermined. V shed 5 bases and J shed 2 bases, with 12 bases lying between them. CDR1 and CDR2 from the germline V gene are GTSNPN and SVGIG (reference sequence). The CDR3 sequence is 13 residues long.

J is TRBJ1-5 and V is TRBV16; D is uncertain. Trimming took 4 bases from V and 0 from J, leaving 16 bases between them. Germline V gene lookup returns CDR1 KGHSY and CDR2 FQNENV. The CDR3 contains 17 residues. The CDR3 loop is CASSPYRHDYSNQPQHF. CDR3 nucleotide sequence: TGTGCCAGCAGCCCCTACAGACACGACTATAGCAATCAGCCCCAGCATTTT.

The V gene is TRBV19, the J gene TRBJ1-1; the match to TRBD1 covers 9 bases. V lost 2 bases to trimming and J lost 1 base; unmatched junction nucleotides: 2. This CDR3 spans 15 amino acids. CDR1 is LNHDA and CDR2 is SQIVND in the germline V gene (reference sequence). The CDR3 DNA is TGTGCCAGTAGTATAATGGACAGGGGGAACACTGAAGCTTTCTTT. Protein: CASSIMDRGNTEAFF.

The V gene is TRBV18, the J gene TRBJ1-5; D ambiguous. CDR3 length equals 17 residues. The germline CDR1 and CDR2 sequences are KGHSH and LQKENI. V lost 1 base and J lost 0, with 13 bases in between. The DNA of the CDR3 is TGTGCCAGCTCACCACTGGAGAACCAATTTAGCAATCAGCCCCAGCATTTT. It codes for CASSPLENQFSNQPQHF.

V usage is TRBV29-1 and J usage is TRBJ1-1; the D is unclear. Germline values: CDR1 SQVTM, CDR2 ANQGSEA. The CDR3 totals 12 residues. V lost 3 bases and J lost 1, with 6 bases in between. The CDR3 region has the DNA TGCAGCGTTGAGAGGGAGAACACTGAAGCTTTCTTT. Translation gives CSVERENTEAFF. Together with reference TRBV29-1 and TRBJ1-1, the CDR3 gives the full variable domain: SAVISQKPSRDICQRGTSLTIQCQVDSQVTMMFWYRQQPGQSLTLIATANQGSEATYESGFVIDKFPISRPNLTFSTLTVSNMSPEDSSIYLCSVERENTEAFFGQGTRLTVV.

J is TRBJ1-1 and V is TRBV30; 10 nucleotides align to TRBD1. Germline V gene data show CDR1 as GTSNPN and CDR2 as SVGIG (reference sequence). The CDR3 runs to 13 residues. V gave up 5 bases and J gave up 4 bases; unmatched junction bases: 4. For the CDR3, the DNA is TGTGCCTGGGGGACAGGGGTTAGCACTGAAGCTTTCTTT. This encodes CAWGTGVSTEAFF.

The chain has TRBV19 and TRBJ1-6; 9 bases are a match to TRBD1. The CDR3 length is 15 residues. V gave up 5 bases and J gave up 10 bases; unmatched junction bases: 9. Germline V CDR1 and CDR2: LNHDA, SQIVND (reference sequence). Here the CDR3 reads CASSVDRGGGSPLHF. The CDR3 nucleotides are TGTGCCAGTAGTGTGGACAGGGGCGGTGGCTCACCCCTCCACTTT.

This sequence joins TRBV7-9 and TRBJ2-5, with 14 bases identical to TRBD2. The CDR3 sequence is 18 residues long. The germline gives CDR1 SEHNR, CDR2 FQNEAQ (reference sequence). V dropped 2 bases and J dropped 4; count of bases not matched to a gene: 9. DNA for the CDR3: TGTGCCAGCAGCTTACCCCCGACTAGCGGGGGGGGAGCAGAGACCCAGTACTTC. Translating gives CASSLPPTSGGGAETQYF.

The chain joins TRBV5-6 to TRBJ2-1; the D gene is possibly TRBD1 (6 bases). The germline V gene has CDR1 SGHDT and CDR2 YYEEEE. The ends were cut back, 4 bases at V and 4 bases at J, with 15 bases in the middle. The CDR3 length is 15 residues. CDR3 DNA sequence: TGTGCCAGCAGCCTAGGGACATTTGCTTACAATGAGCAGTTCTTC. This encodes CASSLGTFAYNEQFF.

The chain employs TRBV5-1 and TRBJ2-3, with TRBD1 matching over 8 bases. The CDR3 runs to 14 residues. The junction had 6 bases not matched to a gene; V was cut back by 4 bases and J by 5 bases. Germline V CDR1 and CDR2: SGHRS, YFSETQ. The CDR3 sequence: CASSDQGAGDTQYF. The CDR3 bases are TGCGCCAGCAGCGATCAGGGGGCCGGAGATACGCAGTATTTT. The full variable domain, with the rest looked up from reference TRBV5-1 and TRBJ2-3, is KAGVTQTPRYLIKTRGQQVTLSCSPISGHRSVSWYQQTPGQGLQFLFEYFSETQRNKGNFPGRFSGRQFSNSRSEMNVSTLELGDSALYLCASSDQGAGDTQYFGPGTRLTVL.

The V gene is TRBV4-3, the J gene TRBJ2-7, with 8 bases lining up with TRBD2. Germline V gene sequence: CDR1 LGHNA, CDR2 YSLEER. There are 17 residues in the CDR3. V shed 1 base and J 3 bases; nucleotides not matched to a gene: 11. CDR3 amino acids: CASSQGRSAGANYEQYF. CDR3 nucleotide sequence: TGCGCCAGCAGCCAAGGGCGGTCAGCGGGGGCCAACTACGAGCAGTACTTC.

This sequence joins TRBV19 and TRBJ2-3, with 7 bases fitting TRBD2. Germline V gene data show CDR1 as LNHDA and CDR2 as SQIVND (reference sequence). The CDR3 has 15 amino acids. The V segment lost 3 bases and the J segment 2 bases; nucleotides outside the gene matches: 5. The CDR3 loop reads CASSIGGGYTDTQYF. Written as DNA, the CDR3 is TGTGCCAGTAGTATCGGCGGGGGTTACACAGATACGCAGTATTTT.

The chain employs TRBV7-3 and TRBJ2-6; no definite D call. Germline CDR1 reads SGHTA; CDR2 reads FQGTGA. Trimming took off 6 bases at V and 7 bases at J, with 10 bases between the two ends. The CDR3 covers 13 residues. The CDR3 here is CASSSFVANVLTF. In nucleotides, the CDR3 is TGTGCCAGCAGTTCTTTCGTTGCCAACGTCCTGACTTTC.

V and J are TRBV7-9 and TRBJ2-2; unclear D gene. This CDR3 region has 14 residues. Looked up from germline, CDR1 is SEHNR and CDR2 is FQNEAQ (reference sequence). V lost 1 base, J lost 3 bases, and 6 bases lay in between. As DNA, the CDR3 is TGTGCCAGCAGCTTAGTAGATTACACCGGGGAGCTGTTTTTT. It is translated as CASSLVDYTGELFF.

The chain links TRBV12-5 to TRBJ1-1; the D gene is possibly TRBD1 (6 bases). The germline CDR1 and CDR2 sequences are LGHNT and FRNRAP. The CDR3 length is 13 residues. The V end was cut by 1 base, the J end by 5 bases, with 8 bases between. CDR3 nucleotides: TGTGCTAGTGGTTTGGCACAGGGAACTGAAGCTTTCTTT. Protein sequence: CASGLAQGTEAFF.